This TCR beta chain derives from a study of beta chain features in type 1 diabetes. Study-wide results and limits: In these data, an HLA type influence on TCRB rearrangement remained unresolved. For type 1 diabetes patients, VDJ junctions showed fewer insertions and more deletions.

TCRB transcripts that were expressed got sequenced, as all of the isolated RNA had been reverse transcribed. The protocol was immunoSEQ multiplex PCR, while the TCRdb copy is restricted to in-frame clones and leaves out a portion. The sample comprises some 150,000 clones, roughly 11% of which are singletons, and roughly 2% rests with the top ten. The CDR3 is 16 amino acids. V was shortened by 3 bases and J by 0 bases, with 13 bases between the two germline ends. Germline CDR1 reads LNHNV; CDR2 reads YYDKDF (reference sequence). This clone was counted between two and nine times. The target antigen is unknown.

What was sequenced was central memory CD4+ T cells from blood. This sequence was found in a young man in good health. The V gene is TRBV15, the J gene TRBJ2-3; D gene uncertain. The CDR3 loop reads CATSRARAVSTDTQYF. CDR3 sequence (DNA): TGTGCCACCAGCAGGGCCCGGGCGGTCAGCACAGATACGCAGTATTTT.